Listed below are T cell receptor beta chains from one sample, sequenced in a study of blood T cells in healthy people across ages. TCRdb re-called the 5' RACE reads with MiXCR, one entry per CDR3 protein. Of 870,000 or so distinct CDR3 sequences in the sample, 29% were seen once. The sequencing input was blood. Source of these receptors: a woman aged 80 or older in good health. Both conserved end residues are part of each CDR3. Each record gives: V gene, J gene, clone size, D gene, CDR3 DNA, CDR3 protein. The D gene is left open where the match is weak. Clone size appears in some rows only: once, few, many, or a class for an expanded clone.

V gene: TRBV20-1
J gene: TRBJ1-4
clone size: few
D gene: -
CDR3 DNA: TGCAGTGCCCAGGCACCCCCGGAGATTCTTGCAACTAATGAAAAACTGTTTTTT
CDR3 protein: CSAQAPPEILATNEKLFF

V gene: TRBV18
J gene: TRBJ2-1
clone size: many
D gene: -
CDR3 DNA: TGTGCCAGCTCACAGGGCCCCGTAGGGTTCTTC
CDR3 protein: CASSQGPVGFF

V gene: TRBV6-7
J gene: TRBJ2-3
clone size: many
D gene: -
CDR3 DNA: TGTGCCAGCAGGGCCCGCGGCGATACGCAGTATTTT
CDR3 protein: CASRARGDTQYF

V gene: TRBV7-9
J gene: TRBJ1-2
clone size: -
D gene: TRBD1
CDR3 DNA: TGTGCCAGCAGCGAACAGGGGGTTGGCTACACCTTC
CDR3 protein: CASSEQGVGYTF

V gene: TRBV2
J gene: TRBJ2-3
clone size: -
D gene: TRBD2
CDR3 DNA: TGTGCCAGCAGTCAGACTAGCGGGGGCCCTAGCACAGATACGCGGTATTTT
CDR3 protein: CASSQTSGGPSTDTRYF

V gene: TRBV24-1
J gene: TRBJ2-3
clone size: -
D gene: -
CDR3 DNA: TGTGCCACCAGTCCTTTTGACAGTAGCACAGATACGCAGTATTTT
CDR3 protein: CATSPFDSSTDTQYF

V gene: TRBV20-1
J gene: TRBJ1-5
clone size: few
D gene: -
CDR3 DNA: TGCAGTGCTAGAGGAATCAGCCGCAATCAGCCCCAGCATTTT
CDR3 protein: CSARGISRNQPQHF

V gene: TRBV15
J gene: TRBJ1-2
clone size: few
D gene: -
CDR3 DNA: TGTGCCACCAGCAGAGATGAGCAGGGTTATGGCTACACCTTC
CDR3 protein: CATSRDEQGYGYTF

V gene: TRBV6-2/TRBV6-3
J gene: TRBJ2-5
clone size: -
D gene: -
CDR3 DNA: TGTGCCAGCAGTTACCTCCCACTGGGGGGAGAGACCCAGTACTTC
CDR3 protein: CASSYLPLGGETQYF

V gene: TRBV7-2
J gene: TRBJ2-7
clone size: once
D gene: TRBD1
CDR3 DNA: TGTGCCAGCAGCTTAGGGGTCGGACAGGGCCAATTCTACGAGCAGTACTTC
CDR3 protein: CASSLGVGQGQFYEQYF

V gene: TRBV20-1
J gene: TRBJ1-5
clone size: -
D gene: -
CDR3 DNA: TGCAGTGCTAGAAGAAGGGATAGCAATCAGCCCCAGCATTTT
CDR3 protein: CSARRRDSNQPQHF

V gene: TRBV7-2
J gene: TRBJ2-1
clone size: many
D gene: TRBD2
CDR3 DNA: TGTGCCAGCAGCCGCCAAGGGGCGGGGGGTCTTATAGATGAGCAGTTCTTC
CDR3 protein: CASSRQGAGGLIDEQFF

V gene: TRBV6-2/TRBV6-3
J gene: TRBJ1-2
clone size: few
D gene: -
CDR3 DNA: TGTGCCAGCAATGCAGGAGTTTACAACTATGGCTACACCTTC
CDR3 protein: CASNAGVYNYGYTF

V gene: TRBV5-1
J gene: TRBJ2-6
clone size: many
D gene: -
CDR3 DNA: TGCGCCAGCAGGGGGGACCTCTCTGGGGCCAACGTCCTGACTTTC
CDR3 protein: CASRGDLSGANVLTF

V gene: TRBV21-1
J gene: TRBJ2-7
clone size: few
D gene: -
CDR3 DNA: TGTGCCAGCAGCAAAGAGCCCTCCCTTTACGAGCAGTACTTC
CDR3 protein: CASSKEPSLYEQYF

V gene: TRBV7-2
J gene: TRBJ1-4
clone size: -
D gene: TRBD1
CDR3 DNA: TGTGCCAGCAGCTTTAGCTGGGACAGTAATGAAAAACTGTTTTTT
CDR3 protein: CASSFSWDSNEKLFF

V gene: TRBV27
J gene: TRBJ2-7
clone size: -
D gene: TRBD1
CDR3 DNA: TGTGCCAGCGGGGGGACAGGGGGGATTGGGGCCTACGAGCAGTACTTC
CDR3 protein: CASGGTGGIGAYEQYF

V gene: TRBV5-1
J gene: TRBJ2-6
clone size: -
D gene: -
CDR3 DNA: TGCGCCAGCAGCTTGGGACCTGGGACCTCTGGGGCCAACGTCCGGACTTTC
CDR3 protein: CASSLGPGTSGANVRTF

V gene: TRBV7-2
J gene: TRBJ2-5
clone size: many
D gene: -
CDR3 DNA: TGTGCCAGCAGCCCCTCGGCCGGGGCGAGGGGGACCCAGTACTTC
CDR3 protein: CASSPSAGARGTQYF

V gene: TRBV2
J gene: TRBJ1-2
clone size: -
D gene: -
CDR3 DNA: TGTGCCAGCAAGACTGCGGGGGATGGCTACACCTTC
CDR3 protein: CASKTAGDGYTF

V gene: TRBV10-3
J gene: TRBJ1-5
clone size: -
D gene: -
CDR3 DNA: TGTGCCATCAGTGAGTTGAGGCAGCCCCAGCATTTT
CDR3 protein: CAISELRQPQHF

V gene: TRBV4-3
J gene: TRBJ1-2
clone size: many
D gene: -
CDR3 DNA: TGCGCCAGCAGCCAAGATCGGCAGGGGCGTACCTATGGCTACACCTTC
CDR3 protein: CASSQDRQGRTYGYTF

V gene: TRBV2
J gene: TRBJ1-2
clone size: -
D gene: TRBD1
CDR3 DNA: TGTGCCAGCAGTGAAGGGGACGTCAGGGGGAGGAAGAATGGCTACACCTTC
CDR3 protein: CASSEGDVRGRKNGYTF

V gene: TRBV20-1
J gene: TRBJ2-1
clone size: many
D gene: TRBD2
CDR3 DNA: TGCAGTGCTAGACTAGCGGGGGGGACCAATGAGCAGTTCTTC
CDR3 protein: CSARLAGGTNEQFF

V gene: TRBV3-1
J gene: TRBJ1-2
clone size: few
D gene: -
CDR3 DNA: TGTGCCAGCAGCCAAGATGGCGGGGGCCTCCGCTATGGCTACACCTTC
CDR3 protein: CASSQDGGGLRYGYTF

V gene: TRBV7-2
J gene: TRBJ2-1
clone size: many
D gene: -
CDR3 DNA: TGTGCCAGCAGCTTAGTCCCGGGCGGGGGCCGTAGAGAGCAGTTCTTC
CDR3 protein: CASSLVPGGGRREQFF

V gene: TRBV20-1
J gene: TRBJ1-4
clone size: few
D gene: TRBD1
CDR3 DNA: TGCAGTGCTAGTACAGGGGTGGGGGAAAAACTGTTTTTT
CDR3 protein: CSASTGVGEKLFF

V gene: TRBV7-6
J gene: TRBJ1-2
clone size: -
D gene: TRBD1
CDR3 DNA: TGTGCCAGCAGCTCTCGGACAGGGGATGGCTACACCTTC
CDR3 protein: CASSSRTGDGYTF

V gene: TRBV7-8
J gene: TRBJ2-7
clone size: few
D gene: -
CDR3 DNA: TGTGCCAGCAGCCAGATACGGGACGGACCCTACGAGCAGTACTTC
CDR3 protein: CASSQIRDGPYEQYF

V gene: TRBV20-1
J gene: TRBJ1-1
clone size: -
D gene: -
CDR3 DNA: TGCAGTGCTAGAGATTTGAGGGGCGTGGGTCACACTGAAGCTTTCTTT
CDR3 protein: CSARDLRGVGHTEAFF